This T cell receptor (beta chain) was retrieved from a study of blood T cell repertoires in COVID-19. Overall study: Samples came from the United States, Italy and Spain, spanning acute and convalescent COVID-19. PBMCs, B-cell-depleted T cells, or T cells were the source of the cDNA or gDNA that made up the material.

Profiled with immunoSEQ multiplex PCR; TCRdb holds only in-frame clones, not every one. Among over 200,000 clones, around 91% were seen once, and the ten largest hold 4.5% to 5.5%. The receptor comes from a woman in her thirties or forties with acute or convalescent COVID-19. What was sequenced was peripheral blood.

As DNA, the CDR3 is TGTGCCAGCAGTATGGGCCTGGGTAGCTATGGCTACACCTTC. Translated: CASSMGLGSYGYTF. The chain uses TRBV5-4 and TRBJ1-2; no clear D gene. The CDR3 extends over 14 amino acids. The germline V gene has CDR1 SGHNT and CDR2 YYREEE (reference sequence). V was clipped by 5 bases and J by 4 bases, with 15 bases between them.